Each of the 14 T cell receptor beta chains below was sequenced from the same sample in a study of blood T cell repertoires in COVID-19. Sequencing used immunoSEQ multiplex PCR; TCRdb keeps in-frame clones, though not all of them. The sample consists of 150,000 to 200,000 clones, roughly 87% of them appearing once. Sample: peripheral blood. The receptors originated from a woman between 55 and 75 years old with COVID-19, enrolled during active disease.

J is TRBJ1-2 and V is TRBV6-4; a possible D gene is TRBD1 (5 bases). V lost 1 base, J lost 7 bases, and 13 bases lay in between. The CDR3 contains 14 residues. In germline, CDR1 is MRHNA, CDR2 SNTAGT. The CDR3 reads CASSDFTGVGGYTF. The CDR3, as DNA: TGTGCCAGCAGTGACTTTACAGGTGTAGGTGGCTACACCTTC.

V and J are TRBV6-1 and TRBJ2-7, with 7 bases that match TRBD2. The V and J ends lost 1 base and 3 bases, in that order; junction bases with no gene match: 3. CDR1 and CDR2 (germline): MNHNS, SASEGT. The CDR3 runs to 14 residues. CDR3 in DNA: TGTGCCAGCAGTGAAGGGGGAGGGGTCTACGAGCAGTACTTC. This codes for CASSEGGGVYEQYF.

A word on this clone: Compared with germline, one end of the junction differs, possibly owing to a read error. The rearrangement uses TRBV18 and TRBJ2-1; tentative D call: TRBD1 (7 bases). This CDR3 region has 13 residues. Germline V gives CDR1 KGHSH, CDR2 LQKENI. The CDR3 coding sequence is TGTGCCAGCTCACCCGAAGGACAGGAGGGGACGGTCTTC. Protein: CASSPEGQEGTVF.

The chain carries TRBV5-5 and TRBJ1-1; 10 positions match TRBD1. Trimming at V came to 5 bases and at J to 6 bases, leaving 16 bases not matched to a gene. Germline V gene sequence: CDR1 SGHKS, CDR2 YYEKEE (reference sequence). The length of the CDR3 is 17 residues. The CDR3 region has the DNA TGTGCCAGCAGTCGCCGACAGGGGGCTGTATCTTTCCCTGAAGCTTTCTTT. This encodes CASSRRQGAVSFPEAFF.

CDR3 in amino acids: CASSLQLAGIPRYNEQFF. The DNA for the CDR3 is TGTGCCAGCAGCTTACAACTAGCGGGAATCCCCCGATATAATGAGCAGTTCTTC. The chain is built from TRBV7-9 and TRBJ2-1; TRBD2 matches 10 bases. The length of the CDR3 is 18 residues. V gave up 2 bases and J gave up 7 bases; unmatched junction bases: 14. Per germline, CDR1 SEHNR and CDR2 FQNEAQ (reference sequence).

About this clone: One end of the junction fails to match germline, which may point to a read error. The chain joins TRBV7-7 to TRBJ2-7, with 7 bases that match TRBD2. The CDR3 totals 18 residues. Looked up from germline, CDR1 is SSHAT and CDR2 is FNYEAQ (reference sequence). CDR3 loop: CASSFTSGRTRPDGEQYF. The DNA for the CDR3 is TGTGCTAGCAGTTTTACCTCGGGCAGGACTAGGCCGGACGGCGAGCAGTACTTC.

V and J are TRBV7-8 and TRBJ2-5; 10 bases match TRBD2. Germline-derived CDR1 and CDR2 are SGHVS and FQNEAQ. This CDR3 comprises 15 residues. The V segment lost 11 bases and the J segment 4 bases; nucleotides outside the gene matches: 13. CDR3 protein: CASRLAGPTPETQYF. The DNA for the CDR3 is TGTGCCTCCCGACTAGCGGGTCCGACCCCAGAGACCCAGTACTTC.

The gene calls are TRBV6-1 and TRBJ2-1, with TRBD1 identical over 8 bases. The CDR3 has 17 residues. CDR1 and CDR2 (germline): MNHNS, SASEGT. Losses at the gene ends were 0 bases for V and 3 bases for J; bases not matched to a gene: 7. The chain's CDR3 is CASSEAQWTGNYNEQFF. CDR3 DNA: TGTGCCAGCAGTGAAGCGCAATGGACAGGGAACTACAATGAGCAGTTCTTC.

J is TRBJ2-7 and V is TRBV20-1; D is unclear. Trimming took off 5 bases at V and 4 bases at J, with 9 bases between the two ends. This CDR3 comprises 11 residues. The V gene's germline CDR1 is DFQATT and CDR2 SNEGSKA (reference sequence). Written as DNA, the CDR3 is TGCAGTGCTTACTCCCGGTACGAGCAGTACGTC. Translated, it gives CSAYSRYEQYV.

This clone was recorded once. This chain uses TRBV5-6 with TRBJ1-5; 7 bases align to TRBD1. The CDR3 consists of 16 residues. The ends lost 0 bases at V and 4 bases at J; junction bases unmatched: 7. From germline, CDR1 is SGHDT and CDR2 YYEEEE. The CDR3 loop reads CASSLGGTASNQPQHF. CDR3 in DNA: TGTGCCAGCAGCTTGGGGGGGACAGCCTCTAATCAGCCCCAGCATTTT. Based on the CDR3 plus reference TRBV5-6 and TRBJ1-5, the full variable domain is DAGVTQSPTHLIKTRGQQVTLRCSPKSGHDTVSWYQQALGQGPQFIFQYYEEEERQRGNFPDRFSGHQFPNYSSELNVNALLLGDSALYLCASSLGGTASNQPQHFGDGTRLSIL.

The V gene is TRBV5-1, the J gene TRBJ2-3; 8 bases match TRBD1. Looked up from germline, CDR1 is SGHRS and CDR2 is YFSETQ. Trimming at V came to 1 base and at J to 6 bases, leaving 22 bases not matched to a gene. The CDR3 totals 20 residues. The CDR3 nucleotides read TGCGCCAGCAGCTTGTCCCCCGCTGGAGGGGGCTCAGGGGGCGGGGATACGCAGTATTTT. The encoded protein is CASSLSPAGGGSGGGDTQYF.

This chain connects TRBV29-1 to TRBJ2-3; 8 bases are shared with TRBD1. The CDR3 length is 15 residues. With V trimmed by 4 bases and J by 1 base, 7 bases remained unmatched. Germline values: CDR1 SQVTM, CDR2 ANQGSEA. CDR3 sequence reads: CSVGRGQGGTDTQYF. The CDR3 bases are TGCAGCGTTGGACGTGGACAGGGCGGCACAGATACGCAGTATTTT.

This clone has just one count. The V and J genes are TRBV11-3 and TRBJ1-2; D is unclear. This CDR3 has 8 amino acids. V was cut by 5 bases and J by 14 bases, with 6 bases left in between. Germline values: CDR1 SGHNT, CDR2 YENEEA. The CDR3: CASSPPTF. The DNA of the CDR3 is TGTGCCAGCAGCCCCCCTACCTTC.

V gene TRBV6-1 combines with J gene TRBJ2-5; 10 positions agree with TRBD2. Trimming cost V 4 bases and J 4 bases; bases outside gene matches: 12. CDR1 and CDR2 from the germline V gene are MNHNS and SASEGT. The CDR3 contains 17 residues. CDR3 DNA: TGTGCCAGCAGTGTCCTCCTAGCGGGGGCTGTTGGAGAGACCCAGTACTTC. This codes for CASSVLLAGAVGETQYF.